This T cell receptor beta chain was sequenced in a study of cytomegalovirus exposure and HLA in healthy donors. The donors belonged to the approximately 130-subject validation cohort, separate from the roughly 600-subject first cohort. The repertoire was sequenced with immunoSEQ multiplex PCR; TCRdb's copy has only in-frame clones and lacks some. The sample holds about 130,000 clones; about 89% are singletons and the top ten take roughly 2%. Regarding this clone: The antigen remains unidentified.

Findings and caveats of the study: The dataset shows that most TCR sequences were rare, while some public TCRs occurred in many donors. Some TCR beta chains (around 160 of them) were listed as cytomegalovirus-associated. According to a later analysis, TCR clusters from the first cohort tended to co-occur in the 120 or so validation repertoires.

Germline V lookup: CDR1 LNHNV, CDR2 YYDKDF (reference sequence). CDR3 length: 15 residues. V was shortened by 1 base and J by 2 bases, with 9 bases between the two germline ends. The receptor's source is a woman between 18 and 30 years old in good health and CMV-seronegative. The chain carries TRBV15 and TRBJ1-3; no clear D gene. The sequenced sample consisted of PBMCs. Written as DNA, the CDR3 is TGTGCCACCAGCAGAGCGTTGTGGCCTGGAAACACCATATATTTT. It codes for CATSRALWPGNTIYF.